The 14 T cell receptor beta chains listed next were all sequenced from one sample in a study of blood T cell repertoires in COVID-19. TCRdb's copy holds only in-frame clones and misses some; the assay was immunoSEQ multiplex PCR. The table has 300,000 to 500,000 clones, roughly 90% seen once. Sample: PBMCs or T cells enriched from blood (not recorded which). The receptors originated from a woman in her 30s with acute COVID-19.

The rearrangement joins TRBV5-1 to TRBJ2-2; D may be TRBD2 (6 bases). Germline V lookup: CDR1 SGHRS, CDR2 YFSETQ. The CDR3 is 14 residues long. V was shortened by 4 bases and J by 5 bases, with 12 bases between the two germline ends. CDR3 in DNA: TGCGCCAGCAGCGCTGGCGGGGTTACCGGGGAGCTGTTTTTT. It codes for CASSAGGVTGELFF.

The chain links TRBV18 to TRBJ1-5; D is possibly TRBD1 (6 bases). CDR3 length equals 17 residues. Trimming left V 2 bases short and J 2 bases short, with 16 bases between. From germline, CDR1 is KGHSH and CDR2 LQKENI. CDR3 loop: CASSPGNPQGGNQPQHF. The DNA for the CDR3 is TGTGCCAGCTCACCAGGGAACCCACAGGGTGGCAATCAGCCCCAGCATTTT. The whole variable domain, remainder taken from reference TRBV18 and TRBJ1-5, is NAGVMQNPRHLVRRRGQEARLRCSPMKGHSHVYWYRQLPEEGLKFMVYLQKENIIDESGMPKERFSAEFPKEGPSILRIQQVVRGDSAAYFCASSPGNPQGGNQPQHFGDGTRLSIL.

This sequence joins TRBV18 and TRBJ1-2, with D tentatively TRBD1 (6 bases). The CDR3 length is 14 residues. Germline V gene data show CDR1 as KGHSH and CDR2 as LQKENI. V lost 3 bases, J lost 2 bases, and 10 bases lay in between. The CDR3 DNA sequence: TGTGCCAGCTCACCCGGACAGAACAACTATGGCTACACCTTC. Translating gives CASSPGQNNYGYTF.

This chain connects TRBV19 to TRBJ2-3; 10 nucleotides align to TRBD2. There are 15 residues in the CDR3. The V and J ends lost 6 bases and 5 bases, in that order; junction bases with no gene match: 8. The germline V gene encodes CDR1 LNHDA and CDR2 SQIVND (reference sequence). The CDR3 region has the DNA TGTGCCAGTAGAGATATAGCGGGGGGCAGAGATACGCAGTATTTT. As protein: CASRDIAGGRDTQYF.

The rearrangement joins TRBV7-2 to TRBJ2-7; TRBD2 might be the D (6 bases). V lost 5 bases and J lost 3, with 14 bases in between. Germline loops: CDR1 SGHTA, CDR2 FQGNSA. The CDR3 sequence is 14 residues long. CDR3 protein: CASSLGGLNYEQYF. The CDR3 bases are TGTGCCAGCAGCCTTGGGGGGTTGAACTACGAGCAGTACTTC.

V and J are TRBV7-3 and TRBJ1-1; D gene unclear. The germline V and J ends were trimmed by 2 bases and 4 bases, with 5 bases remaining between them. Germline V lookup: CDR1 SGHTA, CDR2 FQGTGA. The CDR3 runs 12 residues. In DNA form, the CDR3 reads TGTGCCAGCAGCTTACGTTTCACTGAAGCTTTCTTT. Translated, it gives CASSLRFTEAFF. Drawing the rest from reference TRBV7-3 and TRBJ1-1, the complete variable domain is GAGVSQTPSNKVTEKGKYVELRCDPISGHTALYWYRQSLGQGPEFLIYFQGTGAADDSGLPNDRFFAVRPEGSVSTLKIQRTERGDSAVYLCASSLRFTEAFFGQGTRLTVV.

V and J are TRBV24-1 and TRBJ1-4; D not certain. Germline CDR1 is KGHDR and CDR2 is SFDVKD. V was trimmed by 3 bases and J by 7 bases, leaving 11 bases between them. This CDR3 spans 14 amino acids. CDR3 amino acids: CATSDPGLGEKLFF. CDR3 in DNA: TGTGCCACCAGTGATCCGGGTTTAGGTGAAAAACTGTTTTTT.

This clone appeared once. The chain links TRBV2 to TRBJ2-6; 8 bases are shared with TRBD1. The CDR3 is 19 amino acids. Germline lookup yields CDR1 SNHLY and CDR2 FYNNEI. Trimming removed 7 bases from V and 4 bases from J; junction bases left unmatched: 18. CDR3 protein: CASTGQGAGTLTGANVLTF. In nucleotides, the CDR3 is TGTGCCAGCACCGGTCAGGGGGCAGGAACACTTACAGGGGCCAACGTCCTGACTTTC.

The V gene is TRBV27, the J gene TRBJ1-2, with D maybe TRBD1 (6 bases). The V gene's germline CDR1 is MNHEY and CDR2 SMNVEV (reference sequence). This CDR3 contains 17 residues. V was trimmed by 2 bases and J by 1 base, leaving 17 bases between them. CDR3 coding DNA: TGTGCCAGCAGTTTAAATTCCCTTACAGGGATTAACTATGGCTACACCTTC. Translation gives CASSLNSLTGINYGYTF.

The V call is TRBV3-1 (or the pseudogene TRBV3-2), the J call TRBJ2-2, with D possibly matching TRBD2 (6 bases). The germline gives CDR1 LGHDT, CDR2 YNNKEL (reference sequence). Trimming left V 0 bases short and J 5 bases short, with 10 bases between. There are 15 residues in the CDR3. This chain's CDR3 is CASSQDWRGTGELFF. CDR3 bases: TGTGCCAGCAGCCAAGATTGGCGGGGAACCGGGGAGCTGTTTTTT.

CDR3 nucleotide sequence: TGTGCCTGGAGTGTAGGGCAGGGTGATCAGCCCCAGCATTTT. Protein: CAWSVGQGDQPQHF. V and J are TRBV30 and TRBJ1-5, with D perhaps matching TRBD1 (5 bases). Germline-derived CDR1 and CDR2 are GTSNPN and SVGIG (reference sequence). V lost 0 bases and J lost 5, with 11 bases in between. This CDR3 comprises 14 residues. Full variable domain (rest looked up from reference TRBV30 and TRBJ1-5): SQTIHQWPATLVQPVGSPLSLECTVEGTSNPNLYWYRQAAGRGLQLLFYSVGIGQISSEVPQNLSASRPQDRQFILSSKKLLLSDSGFYLCAWSVGQGDQPQHFGDGTRLSIL.

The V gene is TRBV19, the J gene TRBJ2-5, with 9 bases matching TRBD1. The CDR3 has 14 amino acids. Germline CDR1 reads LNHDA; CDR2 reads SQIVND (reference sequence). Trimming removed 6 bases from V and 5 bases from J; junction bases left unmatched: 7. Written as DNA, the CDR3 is TGTGCCAGTAGAGGGACAGGGAGAAGCGAGACCCAGTACTTC. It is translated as CASRGTGRSETQYF.

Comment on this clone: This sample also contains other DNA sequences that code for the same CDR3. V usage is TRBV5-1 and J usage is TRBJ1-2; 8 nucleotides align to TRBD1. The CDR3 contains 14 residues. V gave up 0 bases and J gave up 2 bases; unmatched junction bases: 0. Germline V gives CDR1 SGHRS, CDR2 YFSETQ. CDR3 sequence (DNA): TGCGCCAGCAGCTTGGGGACAGGGAACTATGGCTACACCTTC. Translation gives CASSLGTGNYGYTF. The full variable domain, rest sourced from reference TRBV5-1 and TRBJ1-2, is KAGVTQTPRYLIKTRGQQVTLSCSPISGHRSVSWYQQTPGQGLQFLFEYFSETQRNKGNFPGRFSGRQFSNSRSEMNVSTLELGDSALYLCASSLGTGNYGYTFGSGTRLTVV.

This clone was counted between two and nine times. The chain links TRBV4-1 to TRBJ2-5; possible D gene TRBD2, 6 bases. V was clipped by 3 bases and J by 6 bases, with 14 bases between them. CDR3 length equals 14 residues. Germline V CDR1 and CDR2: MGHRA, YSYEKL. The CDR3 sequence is CASSHGPGGKTQYF. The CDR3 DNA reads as TGCGCCAGCAGCCACGGACCTGGGGGGAAGACCCAGTACTTC.